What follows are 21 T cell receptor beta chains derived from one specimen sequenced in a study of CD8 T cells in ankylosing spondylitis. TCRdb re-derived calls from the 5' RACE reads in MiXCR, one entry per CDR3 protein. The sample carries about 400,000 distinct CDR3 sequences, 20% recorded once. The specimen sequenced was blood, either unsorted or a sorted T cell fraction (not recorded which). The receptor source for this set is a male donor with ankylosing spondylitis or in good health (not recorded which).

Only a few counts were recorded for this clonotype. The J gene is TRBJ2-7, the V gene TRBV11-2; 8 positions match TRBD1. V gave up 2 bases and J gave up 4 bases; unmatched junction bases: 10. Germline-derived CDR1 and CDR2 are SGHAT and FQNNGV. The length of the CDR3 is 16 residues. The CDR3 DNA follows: TGTGCCAGCAGCTTAACCCCTTGGACAGGGCGGTACGAGCAGTACTTC. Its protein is CASSLTPWTGRYEQYF. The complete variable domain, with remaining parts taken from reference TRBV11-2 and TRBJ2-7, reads EAGVAQSPRYKIIEKRQSVAFWCNPISGHATLYWYQQILGQGPKLLIQFQNNGVVDDSQLPKDRFSAERLKGVDSTLKIQPAKLEDSAVYLCASSLTPWTGRYEQYFGPGTRLTVT.

The CDR3 protein is CASSLSVGDYYEQYF. The CDR3 nucleotides are TGTGCCAGCAGCTTATCAGTGGGGGATTACTACGAGCAGTACTTC. The chain links TRBV7-2 to TRBJ2-7; D is possibly TRBD1 or TRBD2 (5 bases each). The V end was cut by 2 bases, the J end by 3 bases, with 14 bases between. Germline assignment: CDR1 SGHTA and CDR2 FQGNSA. The CDR3 totals 15 residues.

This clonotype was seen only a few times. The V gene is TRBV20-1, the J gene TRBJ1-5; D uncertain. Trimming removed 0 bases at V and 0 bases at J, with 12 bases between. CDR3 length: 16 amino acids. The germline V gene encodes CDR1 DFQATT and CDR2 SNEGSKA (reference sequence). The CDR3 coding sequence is TGCAGTGCTAGAGATAAGCTACAATATAGCAATCAGCCCCAGCATTTT. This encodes CSARDKLQYSNQPQHF.

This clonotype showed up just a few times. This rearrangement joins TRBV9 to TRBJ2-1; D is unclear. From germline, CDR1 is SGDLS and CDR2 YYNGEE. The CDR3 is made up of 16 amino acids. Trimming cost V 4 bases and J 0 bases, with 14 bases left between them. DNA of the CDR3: TGTGCCAGCAGCCATCAACTGGTAAGCTCCTACAATGAGCAGTTCTTC. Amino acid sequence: CASSHQLVSSYNEQFF.

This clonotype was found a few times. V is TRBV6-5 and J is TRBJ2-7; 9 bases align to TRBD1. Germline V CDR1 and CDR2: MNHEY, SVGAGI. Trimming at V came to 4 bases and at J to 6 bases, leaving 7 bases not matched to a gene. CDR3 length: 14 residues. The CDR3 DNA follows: TGTGCCAGCAGTTTGGAACAGGGGGCGAGCGAGCAGTACTTC. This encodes CASSLEQGASEQYF.

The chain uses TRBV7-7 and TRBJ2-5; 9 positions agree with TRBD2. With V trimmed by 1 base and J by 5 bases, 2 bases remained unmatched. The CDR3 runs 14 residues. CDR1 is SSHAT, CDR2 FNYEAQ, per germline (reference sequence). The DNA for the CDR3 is TGTGCCAGCAGCTTAGGCGGGGGGGTTGAGACCCAGTACTTC. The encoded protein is CASSLGGGVETQYF.

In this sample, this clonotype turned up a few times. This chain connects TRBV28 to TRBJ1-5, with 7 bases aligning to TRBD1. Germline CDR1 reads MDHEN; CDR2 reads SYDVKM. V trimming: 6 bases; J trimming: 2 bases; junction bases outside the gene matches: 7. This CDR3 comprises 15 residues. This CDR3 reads CASSRQGKGNQPQHF. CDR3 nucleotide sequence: TGTGCCAGCAGCCGACAGGGCAAGGGCAATCAGCCCCAGCATTTT.

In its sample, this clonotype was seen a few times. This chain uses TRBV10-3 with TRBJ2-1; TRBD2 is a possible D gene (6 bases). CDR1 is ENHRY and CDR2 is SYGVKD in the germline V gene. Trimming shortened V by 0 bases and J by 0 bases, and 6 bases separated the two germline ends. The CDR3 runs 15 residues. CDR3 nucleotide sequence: TGTGCCATCAGTGAGTCCGGGAGCTCCTACAATGAGCAGTTCTTC. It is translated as CAISESGSSYNEQFF.

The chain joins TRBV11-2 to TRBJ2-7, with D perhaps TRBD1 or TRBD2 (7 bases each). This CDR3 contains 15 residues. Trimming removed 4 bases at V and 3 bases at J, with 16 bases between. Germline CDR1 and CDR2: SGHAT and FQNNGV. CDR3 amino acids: CASSSPGGVIYEQYF. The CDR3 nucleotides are TGTGCCAGCAGCTCCCCAGGGGGGGTGATCTACGAGCAGTACTTC.

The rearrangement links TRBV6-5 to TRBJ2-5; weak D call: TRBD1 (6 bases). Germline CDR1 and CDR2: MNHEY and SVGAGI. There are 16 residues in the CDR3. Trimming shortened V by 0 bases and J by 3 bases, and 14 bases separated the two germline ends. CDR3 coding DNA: TGTGCCAGCAGTTACTCCTCATCGGACAGAGAAGAGACCCAGTACTTC. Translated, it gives CASSYSSSDREETQYF.

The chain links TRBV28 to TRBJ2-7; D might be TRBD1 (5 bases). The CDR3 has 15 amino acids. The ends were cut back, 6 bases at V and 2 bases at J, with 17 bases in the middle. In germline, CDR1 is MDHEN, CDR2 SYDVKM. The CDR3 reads CASSTDSDYTYEQYF. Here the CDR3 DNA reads TGTGCCAGCAGCACTGACAGCGATTATACCTACGAGCAGTACTTC.

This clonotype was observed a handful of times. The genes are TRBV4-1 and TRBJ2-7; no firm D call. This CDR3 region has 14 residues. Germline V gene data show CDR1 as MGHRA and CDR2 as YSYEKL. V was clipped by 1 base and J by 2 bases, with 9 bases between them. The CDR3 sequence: CASSQAANPYEQYF. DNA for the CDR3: TGCGCCAGCAGCCAAGCCGCGAATCCCTACGAGCAGTACTTC.

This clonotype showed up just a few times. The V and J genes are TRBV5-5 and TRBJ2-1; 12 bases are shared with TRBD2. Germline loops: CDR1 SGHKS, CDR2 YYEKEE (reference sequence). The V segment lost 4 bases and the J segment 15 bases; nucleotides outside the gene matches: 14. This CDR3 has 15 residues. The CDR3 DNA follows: TGTGCCAGCAGCCAGGGAGGCCTAGCGGGGGGGAAGTGGTTCTTC. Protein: CASSQGGLAGGKWFF.

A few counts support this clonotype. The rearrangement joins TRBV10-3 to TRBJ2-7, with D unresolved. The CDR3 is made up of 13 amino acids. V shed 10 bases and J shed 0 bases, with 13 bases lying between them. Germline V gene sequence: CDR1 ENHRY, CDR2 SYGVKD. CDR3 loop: CATAGTSSYEQYF. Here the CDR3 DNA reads TGTGCCACTGCCGGTACAAGCTCCTACGAGCAGTACTTC.

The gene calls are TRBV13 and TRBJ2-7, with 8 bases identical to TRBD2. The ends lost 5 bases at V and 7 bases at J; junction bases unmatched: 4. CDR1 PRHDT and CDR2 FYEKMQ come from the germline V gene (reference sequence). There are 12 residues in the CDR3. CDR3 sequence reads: CASSAAGGEQYF. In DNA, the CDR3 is TGTGCCAGCAGCGCCGCGGGGGGTGAGCAGTACTTC.

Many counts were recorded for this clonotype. The DNA of the CDR3 is TGTGCCAGCAGCCGCCGACTAGCGGGACCGAACACCGGGGAGCTGTTTTTT. It encodes CASSRRLAGPNTGELFF. The gene calls are TRBV12-3 or TRBV12-4 and TRBJ2-2, with TRBD2 matching 11 bases. The CDR3 has 17 amino acids. V shed 6 bases and J 0 bases; nucleotides not matched to a gene: 6.

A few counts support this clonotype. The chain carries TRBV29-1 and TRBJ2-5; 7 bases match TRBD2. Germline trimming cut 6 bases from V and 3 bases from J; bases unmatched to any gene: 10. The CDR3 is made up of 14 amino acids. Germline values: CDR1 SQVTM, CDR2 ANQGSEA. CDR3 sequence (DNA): TGCAGCGTGGTAGCGGGCATGGGGGAAGAGACCCAGTACTTC. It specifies CSVVAGMGEETQYF. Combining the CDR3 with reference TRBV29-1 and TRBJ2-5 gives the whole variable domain SAVISQKPSRDICQRGTSLTIQCQVDSQVTMMFWYRQQPGQSLTLIATANQGSEATYESGFVIDKFPISRPNLTFSTLTVSNMSPEDSSIYLCSVVAGMGEETQYFGPGTRLLVL.

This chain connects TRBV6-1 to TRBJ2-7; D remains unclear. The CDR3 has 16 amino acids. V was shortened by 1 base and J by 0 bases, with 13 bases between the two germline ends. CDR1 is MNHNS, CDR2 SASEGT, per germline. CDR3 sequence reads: CASSEEASLSSYEQYF. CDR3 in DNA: TGTGCCAGCAGTGAAGAGGCCAGCTTAAGCTCCTACGAGCAGTACTTC.

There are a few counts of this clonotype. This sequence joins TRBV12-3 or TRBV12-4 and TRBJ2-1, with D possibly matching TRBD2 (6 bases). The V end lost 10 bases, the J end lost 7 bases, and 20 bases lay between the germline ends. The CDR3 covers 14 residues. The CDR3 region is CATGLGTGGNEQFF. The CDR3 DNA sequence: TGTGCCACTGGCCTCGGGACTGGAGGGAATGAGCAGTTCTTC.

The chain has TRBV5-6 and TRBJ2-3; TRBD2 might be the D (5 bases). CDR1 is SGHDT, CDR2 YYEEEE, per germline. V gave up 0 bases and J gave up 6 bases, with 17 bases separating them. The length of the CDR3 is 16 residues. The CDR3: CASSLVVAPQRDTQYF. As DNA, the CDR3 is TGTGCCAGCAGCTTGGTGGTAGCGCCCCAGCGGGATACGCAGTATTTT. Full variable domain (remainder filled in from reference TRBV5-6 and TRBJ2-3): DAGVTQSPTHLIKTRGQQVTLRCSPKSGHDTVSWYQQALGQGPQFIFQYYEEEERQRGNFPDRFSGHQFPNYSSELNVNALLLGDSALYLCASSLVVAPQRDTQYFGPGTRLTVL.

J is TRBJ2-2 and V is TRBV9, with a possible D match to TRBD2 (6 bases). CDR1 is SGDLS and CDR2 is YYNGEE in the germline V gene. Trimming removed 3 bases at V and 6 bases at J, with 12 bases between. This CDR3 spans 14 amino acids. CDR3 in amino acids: CASSGSLASGELFF. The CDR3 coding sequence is TGTGCCAGCAGCGGGAGTCTAGCGTCCGGGGAGCTGTTTTTT.